A single count supports the clone carrying this TCR beta chain. The record originates from a study of blood T cell repertoires in COVID-19. V shed 7 bases and J 0 bases; nucleotides not matched to a gene: 3. This CDR3 comprises 13 residues. CDR1 and CDR2 (germline): MNHEY, SMNVEV (reference sequence). Sequencing used immunoSEQ multiplex PCR; TCRdb keeps in-frame clones, though not all of them. The sample has fewer than 150,000 clones, roughly 86% seen once. The sequence derives from a woman aged 50 to 65 who had recovered from COVID-19. V is TRBV27 and J is TRBJ2-7; 7 positions agree with TRBD1. The material sequenced was peripheral blood. CDR3 amino acids: CASKGQSSYEQYF. The CDR3 DNA reads TGTGCCAGCAAGGGACAGAGCTCCTACGAGCAGTACTTC.